The subject of this entry is one T cell receptor beta chain. What it binds is unknown. Original processing notes: Because ImmunoSEQ provided only junction sequences with no quality scores, the filtering differed. The table came from immunoSEQ multiplex PCR; TCRdb's copy has only in-frame clones and leaves some out. Clonal size and the V and J genes are those of that table, whereas D and trimming came from the DNA. The table shows over a million clones, with roughly 95% occurring only once. The CDR3 is 17 residues long. This sample was included in a study of shared clonotypes between healthy human individuals. Study findings and constraints: Naive subsets generally had larger estimated richness than memory subsets.

The chain recombines TRBV21-1 with TRBJ1-4. TRBV21-1 constitutes a pseudogene. The clonotype was recovered from a man aged 25-45 years in good health. What was sequenced was naive CD4+ T cells sorted from blood. Subset reported: CD45RA+ positively selected. The CDR3 loop is CASSKDRGRATNEKLFF. The DNA of the CDR3 is TGTGCCAGCAGCAAAGATCGGGGCAGGGCTACTAATGAAAAACTGTTTTTT.